This TCR beta chain was obtained from a study of blood T cell repertoires in COVID-19. Participants spanned ages about 18 to 90 years and resided in some 22 US areas. This clone was seen once. Deletions cut 7 bases from V and 7 bases from J, with 13 bases between. Looked up from germline, CDR1 is WSHSY and CDR2 is SAAADI. The CDR3 is 13 amino acids. Measured with immunoSEQ multiplex PCR; TCRdb has only the in-frame clones, and not every one. The profile shows 150,000 to 200,000 clones, over 75% of them singletons. The chain combines TRBV10-2 with TRBJ1-4; D unresolved. This TCR derives from a woman under 30 who had recovered from COVID-19. The sequencing sample was made of PBMCs or T cells enriched from blood (not recorded which). DNA for the CDR3: TGCGCCAGCAATAGGGAACGGGGTGAAAAACTGTTTTTT. Its protein is CASNRERGEKLFF.